These T cell receptor beta chains were read from a single sample in a study of T cells after yellow fever vaccination. MiXCR was run by TCRdb on the 5' RACE reads, yielding one entry per CDR3 protein. The sample has some 350,000 distinct CDR3 sequences; roughly 8.7% are singletons. The sequencing used PBMCs, collected on the day of the first yellow fever vaccination. Receptors originate from a young man who received the YFV17D yellow fever vaccine. The CDR3 runs from the conserved cysteine through the conserved F or W. The D gene is left open where the match is weak. Size values are once, few and many counts, or a class for expanded clones, and some rows have none.

V gene	J gene	clone size	D gene	CDR3 DNA	CDR3 protein
TRBV5-1	TRBJ2-3	.	.	TGCGCCAGCAGCTTGATGCCCAGGGACACAGATACGCAGTATTTT	CASSLMPRDTDTQYF
TRBV9	TRBJ1-1	few	.	TGTGCCAGCAGCGTAGCCCCTCTCGGTTCTGAAGCTTTCTTT	CASSVAPLGSEAFF
TRBV27	TRBJ1-1	.	.	TGTGCCAGCAGCTGGGCAGGGGAGGGTGAAGCTTTCTTT	CASSWAGEGEAFF
TRBV5-6	TRBJ1-2	.	TRBD1	TGTGCCAGCAGCTTGTTAGGGACAGCTAACTATGGCTACACCTTC	CASSLLGTANYGYTF
TRBV7-6	TRBJ1-5	.	TRBD1	TGTGCCAGCAGCTTCGGGACAGGCCCATATAGCAATCAGCCCCAGCATTTT	CASSFGTGPYSNQPQHF
TRBV7-8	TRBJ1-5	many	.	TGTGCCAGCGGGTTGGGAAATGGGCTCATAGATCAGCCCCAGCATTTT	CASGLGNGLIDQPQHF
TRBV24-1	TRBJ1-5	.	.	TGTGCCACCAGTGATCCTGGAATGGGCAATCAGCCCCAGCATTTT	CATSDPGMGNQPQHF
TRBV6-5	TRBJ2-5	many	.	TGTGCCAGCAGTTTGGCTGCGACGTACCAAGAGACCCAGTACTTC	CASSLAATYQETQYF
TRBV27	TRBJ2-5	few	.	TGTGCCAGCAGTCTTGCAGGACCACGGGGGACCCAGTACTTC	CASSLAGPRGTQYF
TRBV4-3	TRBJ2-3	many	.	TGCGCCAGCAGCCGAGGTAGTGACAGAAAGACAGATACGCAGTATTTT	CASSRGSDRKTDTQYF
TRBV4-1	TRBJ2-3	few	.	TGCGCCAGCAGCCAAGATGCGACAGCTAGCACAGATACGCAGTATTTT	CASSQDATASTDTQYF
TRBV12-3/TRBV12-4	TRBJ1-5	few	.	TGTGCCAGCACCCGGGGGGCGGGAAATCAGCCCCAGCATTTT	CASTRGAGNQPQHF
TRBV19	TRBJ1-2	.	.	TGTGCCAGTAGCATACGGTTGGCAGGAGTCTTCTATGGCTACACCTTC	CASSIRLAGVFYGYTF
TRBV20-1	TRBJ2-5	few	.	TGCAGTGCGGAGGGGACAGTTAACCAAGAGACCCAGTACTTC	CSAEGTVNQETQYF
TRBV27	TRBJ1-5	.	.	TGTGCCAGCAGTTTATTACCCACTGACAATCAGCCCCAGCATTTT	CASSLLPTDNQPQHF
TRBV20-1	TRBJ2-1	many	TRBD1	TGCAGTGCTAGCGGGACAGGAAGTGGGACGTACAATGAGCAGTTCTTC	CSASGTGSGTYNEQFF
TRBV19	TRBJ2-3	.	.	TGTGCCAGTAGTGCCCTCGTGGGGAAGGGCACAGATACGCAGTATTTT	CASSALVGKGTDTQYF
TRBV4-2	TRBJ2-7	.	.	TGTGCCAGCAGCCAAGATAATCGGCTAGCCTACGAGCAGTACTTC	CASSQDNRLAYEQYF
TRBV5-1	TRBJ1-3	.	TRBD1	TGCGCCAGCAGCTTGACAGGGGTTGGAAACACCATATATTTT	CASSLTGVGNTIYF
TRBV18	TRBJ1-1	many	.	TGTGCCAGCTCTCGCGACAAGAACACTGAAGCTTTCTTT	CASSRDKNTEAFF
TRBV5-1	TRBJ2-5	many	.	TGCGCCAGCAGCTTGCTCAGGGGAGAGACCCAGTACTTC	CASSLLRGETQYF
TRBV6-5	TRBJ1-5	.	.	TGTGCCAGCAGTTACTCGATGGAGATAAATCAGCCCCAGCATTTT	CASSYSMEINQPQHF
TRBV29-1	TRBJ2-1	.	.	TGCAGCGTTGAAGATAGTCAAGGGAACAATGAGCAGTTCTTC	CSVEDSQGNNEQFF
TRBV3-1	TRBJ2-7	many	.	TGTGCCAGCAGCCAAGAAGGTAGTGGTTGGGACTACGAGCAGTACTTC	CASSQEGSGWDYEQYF